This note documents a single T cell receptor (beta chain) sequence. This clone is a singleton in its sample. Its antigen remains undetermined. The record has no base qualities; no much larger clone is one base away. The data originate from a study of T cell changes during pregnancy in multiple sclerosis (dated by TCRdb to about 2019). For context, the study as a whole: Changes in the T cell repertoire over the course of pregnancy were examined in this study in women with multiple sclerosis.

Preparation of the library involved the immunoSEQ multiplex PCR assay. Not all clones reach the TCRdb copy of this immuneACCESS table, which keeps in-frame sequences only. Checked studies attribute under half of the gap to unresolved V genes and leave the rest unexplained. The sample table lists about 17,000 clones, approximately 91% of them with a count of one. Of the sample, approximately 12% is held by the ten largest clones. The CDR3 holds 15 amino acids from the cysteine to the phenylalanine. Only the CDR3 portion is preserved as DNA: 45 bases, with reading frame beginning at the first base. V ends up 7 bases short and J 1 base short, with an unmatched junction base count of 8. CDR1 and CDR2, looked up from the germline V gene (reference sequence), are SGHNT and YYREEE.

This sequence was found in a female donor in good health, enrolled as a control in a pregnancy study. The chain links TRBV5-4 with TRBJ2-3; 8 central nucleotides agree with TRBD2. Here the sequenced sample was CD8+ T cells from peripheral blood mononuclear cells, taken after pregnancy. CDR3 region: CASGSGVVGTDTQYF. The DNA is TGTGCCAGCGGTAGCGGGGTCGTGGGCACAGATACGCAGTATTTT.